This T cell receptor beta chain was found in a study of OX40 agonist ivuxolimab in advanced cancers. Describing the broader study: Ivuxolimab was an agonistic, fully human IgG2 monoclonal antibody directed against OX40 (CD134), a costimulatory receptor. Intravenous ivuxolimab was administered to patients every 2 weeks at six dose levels: 0.01, 0.1, 0.3, 1.5, 3 and 10 mg/kg. Of the 50 to 55 patients in dose escalation, around 20 had hepatocellular carcinoma, roughly 15 had melanoma, 9 had renal cell carcinoma and 9 had head and neck cancer. A male proportion of under 85% and a mean age of approximately 60 years, ranging from about 20 to 85, were recorded for the dose-escalation cohort. Patients were allowed to have had prior anti-PD-1, anti-PD-L1 or anti-CTLA-4 therapy, and 40% to 45% of the dose-escalation patients had previously received checkpoint inhibitors. Partial responses occurred in three dose-escalation patients: two with cutaneous melanoma and one with hepatocellular carcinoma. The point of sequencing TCRbeta in the periphery was to test whether ivuxolimab changed TCR sequence diversity and drove clonal T-cell expansion. The monotherapy dose-escalation portion (N of about 47 patients) of the phase I ivuxolimab trial is reported in the paper.

To sequence the TCRbeta CDR3 region, genomic DNA was isolated from the sorted cells. TCRbeta CDR3 regions were sequenced using the immunoSEQ Assay. TCRdb stores this immuneACCESS table with in-frame sequences only. Part of the clones is absent; in the studies checked, under half of the shortfall reflects unresolved V genes, and no reason is known for the rest. Recorded for this sample are tens of thousands of clones; approximately 78% of them occurred a single time. Together, the top ten hold approximately 2% of the sample. Concerning this clone: This clone's antigen is unknown. The record has no base qualities; no much larger clone is one base away.

The trial excluded patients who had a history of autoimmune disease or who were on systemic immunosuppression. Peripheral blood for TCR sequencing was collected from all dose cohorts at baseline, on cycle 4 day 1, and on cycle 7 day 1. Samples came from an open-label, multicenter, first-in-human phase I dose-escalation trial of ivuxolimab. Adults with locally advanced or metastatic melanoma, renal cell carcinoma, hepatocellular carcinoma or head and neck squamous cell carcinoma were enrolled in the trial. Before TCR sequencing, CD4+ T cells and CD8+ T cells from peripheral blood were sorted into separate populations. The paper as a whole reports these results and caveats: Low levels of normalized T-cell clonal expansion were also shown by some nonresponding patients. In partial responders in the 0.1-3.0 mg/kg groups, normalized peripheral clonal expansion was found to be among the lowest, especially among CD8+ T cells. At doses of 0.1 to 3.0 mg/kg, clonal expansion of both CD4+ and CD8+ blood T cells was observed from baseline to week 6. After ivuxolimab, more expanded clones were found on average in CD8+ T cells than in CD4+ T cells. The antigen specificity of the clonally expanded peripheral T cells was not determined.

V is reduced by 5 bases and J by 2 bases, leaving a spacing of 10 bases between them. The CDR3 runs 13 residues from the cysteine to the phenylalanine. The sequence is cut down to CDR3 DNA, 39 bases in frame from base 1. The germline V gene encodes CDR1 SQVTM and CDR2 ANQGSEA. The TCR comes from an adult with an advanced solid tumor such as melanoma, head and neck, liver or kidney cancer. Source: CD4+ or CD8+ T cells sorted from blood, taken in a trial of the OX40 agonist ivuxolimab. The V and J genes are TRBV29-1 and TRBJ2-1; no D gene is confidently identified. The base sequence is TGCAGCGTTTGTAGGGTTACCTACAATGAGCAGTTCTTC. Translated, it reads CSVCRVTYNEQFF.